The source of this T cell receptor (beta chain) is a study of blood T cell repertoires in COVID-19. Across the study: Both acute and convalescent COVID-19 samples were obtained from the United States, Italy and Spain. PBMCs, B-cell-depleted T cells, or T cells provided the cDNA or gDNA that made up the material.

This clone was counted once. V shed 8 bases and J 3 bases; nucleotides not matched to a gene: 10. CDR3 length: 17 amino acids. CDR1 and CDR2 from the germline V gene are SNHLY and FYNNEI. In the original analysis: Counts of nucleated cells, estimated from reference gene primer amplification, were obtained. The repertoire was sequenced with immunoSEQ multiplex PCR; TCRdb's copy has only in-frame clones and lacks some. V and J calls and clone size are copied from that table; D and trimming were computed from the DNA. The table includes about 270,000 clones, approximately 86% detected once. The specimen was peripheral blood. The clonotype was recovered from a man between 35 and 55 years old who had recovered from COVID-19. The chain links TRBV2 to TRBJ1-4, with 12 bases fitting TRBD1. The CDR3: CASSSGTGGLANEKLFF. The CDR3 region has the DNA TGTGCCAGCTCCAGCGGGACAGGGGGCCTGGCTAATGAAAAACTGTTTTTT.